This T cell receptor (beta chain) was documented in a study of cytotoxic CD8 clonotypes in ibrutinib-treated CLL. Libraries were prepared by immunoSEQ multiplex PCR; TCRdb keeps only in-frame clonotypes and omits some of them. The sample yields 55,000 to 80,000 clones, about nine tenths seen once. Concerning this clone: Germline and junction disagree at one end, which may indicate a read error.

The receptor was isolated from a human donor with chronic lymphocytic leukemia. The sample consisted of PBMCs, taken after 12 months of ibrutinib treatment.

CDR3 nucleotide sequence: TGTGCTAGCAGCTCCGACAGAAACACTGAAGCTTTCTTT. Amino acids: CASSSDRNTEAFF. J is TRBJ1-1 and V is TRBV7-7; tentatively, D is TRBD1 (5 bases). Germline V lookup: CDR1 SSHAT, CDR2 FNYEAQ (reference sequence). The CDR3 totals 13 residues.